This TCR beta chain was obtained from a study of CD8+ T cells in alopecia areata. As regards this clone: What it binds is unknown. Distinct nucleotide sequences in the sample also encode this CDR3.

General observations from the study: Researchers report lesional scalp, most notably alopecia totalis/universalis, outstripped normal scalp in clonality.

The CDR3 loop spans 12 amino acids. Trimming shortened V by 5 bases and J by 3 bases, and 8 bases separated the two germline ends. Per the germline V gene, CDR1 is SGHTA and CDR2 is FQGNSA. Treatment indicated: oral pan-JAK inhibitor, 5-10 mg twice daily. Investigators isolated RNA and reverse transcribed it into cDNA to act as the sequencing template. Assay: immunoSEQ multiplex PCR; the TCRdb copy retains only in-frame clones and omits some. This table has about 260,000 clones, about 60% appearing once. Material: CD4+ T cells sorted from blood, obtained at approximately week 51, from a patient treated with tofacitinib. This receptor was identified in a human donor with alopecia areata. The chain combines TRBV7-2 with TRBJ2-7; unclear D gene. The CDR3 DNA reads TGTGCCAGCAGCCGAGGTGGCTACGAGCAGTACTTC. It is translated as CASSRGGYEQYF.